Each of the 28 T cell receptor beta chains below was sequenced from the same sample in a study of T cells expressing NK-cell markers. TCRdb re-called the 5' RACE reads and shows each CDR3 protein once, DNA omitted. This sample's clone table lists about 260,000 distinct CDR3 sequences. The specimen sequenced was blood T cells: a sorted CD56 or NKG2C T cell subset, CD4+ or CD8+ T cells, or bulk PBMC T cells (not recorded which). These receptors were collected from a woman aged 18 to 75 in good health.

This chain uses TRBV3-1 with TRBJ2-1; TCRdb indicates TRBD2, and absent DNA this call remains unverified. Germline V CDR1 and CDR2: LGHDT, YNNKEL (reference sequence). The CDR3 has 17 residues. CDR3 in amino acids: CASSHGGLAGGYNEQFF.

This chain links TRBV27 with TRBJ2-5; TCRdb selects TRBD1, and the lack of DNA leaves this call unchecked. In germline, CDR1 is MNHEY, CDR2 SMNVEV (reference sequence). This CDR3 is built from 16 residues. The CDR3 is CASSLSRGGRGETQYF.

V is TRBV29-1 and J is TRBJ1-2; the TCRdb D gene call, TRBD1, has no DNA to confirm it. The CDR3 has 15 amino acids. CDR1 and CDR2 from the germline V gene are SQVTM and ANQGSEA. CDR3 sequence reads: CSVEDSQGRRYGYTF.

The V and J genes are TRBV4-3 and TRBJ2-2; as DNA is missing, the TRBD1 call by TCRdb cannot be tested. Germline V gene sequence: CDR1 LGHNA, CDR2 YSLEER. This CDR3 spans 13 amino acids. The CDR3: CASSQFPTGELFF.

The chain carries TRBV7-2 and TRBJ1-3. CDR1 is SGHTA, CDR2 FQGNSA, per germline. The CDR3 is made up of 14 amino acids. CDR3 sequence reads: CASSSTRAGNTIYF.

V gene TRBV4-3 combines with J gene TRBJ1-4. The CDR3 contains 14 residues. Germline V gene data show CDR1 as LGHNA and CDR2 as YSLEER. The chain's CDR3 is CASSPGPDNEKLFF.

The chain couples TRBV7-9 to TRBJ2-1. This CDR3 spans 14 amino acids. Germline CDR1 reads SEHNR; CDR2 reads FQNEAQ (reference sequence). CDR3 residues: CASSFVGSWDEQFF.

The chain carries TRBV12-3 or TRBV12-4 and TRBJ2-1; lacking DNA, the TRBD1 call made by TCRdb goes unchecked. This CDR3 comprises 15 residues. CDR3 residues: CASSSAGGRYNEQFF.

The rearrangement joins TRBV6-2 or TRBV6-3 to TRBJ1-5; checking the TCRdb D call of TRBD1 is not possible without DNA. There are 17 residues in the CDR3. In germline, CDR1 is MNHEY, CDR2 SVGEGT. This CDR3 reads CASSYSATGRVDQPQHF.

The rearrangement links TRBV20-1 to TRBJ2-7. CDR1 and CDR2 from the germline V gene are DFQATT and SNEGSKA (reference sequence). There are 12 residues in the CDR3. The CDR3 sequence: CSANRPSYEQYF.

The chain links TRBV3-1 to TRBJ2-2; without DNA, the TCRdb call of TRBD1 cannot be checked. The germline CDR1 and CDR2 sequences are LGHDT and YNNKEL (reference sequence). CDR3 length equals 15 residues. The CDR3 reads CASSPTRRKPGELFF.

CDR3 in amino acids: CASSPIRERTDTQYF. The chain combines TRBV18 with TRBJ2-3; TCRdb selects TRBD1, and the lack of DNA leaves this call unchecked. The V gene's germline CDR1 is KGHSH and CDR2 LQKENI. CDR3 length: 15 residues.

J is TRBJ2-6 and V is TRBV18; TCRdb designates TRBD2, a call that cannot be tested without DNA. The CDR3 is 18 amino acids. The germline gives CDR1 KGHSH, CDR2 LQKENI. The CDR3 spells CASSQTSGRSVGANVLTF.

This sequence joins TRBV7-2 and TRBJ2-5; the D call of TRBD2 rests on TCRdb alone, since no DNA is present to check it. CDR1 is SGHTA and CDR2 is FQGNSA in the germline V gene. The CDR3 is 16 amino acids. The CDR3: CASSSITSGSMETQYF.

This chain uses TRBV12-3 or TRBV12-4 with TRBJ2-1; the D gene TCRdb calls, TRBD1, cannot be checked with no DNA. The CDR3 has 14 residues. CDR3 amino acids: CASSFSGGVNEQFF.

The J gene is TRBJ1-1, the V gene TRBV20-1; absent DNA, TCRdb's TRBD1 call cannot be checked. In germline, CDR1 is DFQATT, CDR2 SNEGSKA (reference sequence). CDR3 size: 16 residues. The CDR3 region is CSASRPPGQVNTEAFF.

The rearrangement uses TRBV7-2 and TRBJ2-3. The CDR3 totals 16 residues. Germline V gene sequence: CDR1 SGHTA, CDR2 FQGNSA. CDR3 loop: CASSLALSGSTDTQYF. Using reference TRBV7-2 and TRBJ2-3 for the parts outside the CDR3, the full variable domain is GAGVSQSPSNKVTEKGKDVELRCDPISGHTALYWYRQSLGQGLEFLIYFQGNSAPDKSGLPSDRFSAERTGGSVSTLTIQRTQQEDSAVYLCASSLALSGSTDTQYFGPGTRLTVL.

This rearrangement joins TRBV6-2 or TRBV6-3 to TRBJ1-5; TCRdb's D call of TRBD1 is untestable without DNA. This CDR3 comprises 15 residues. Germline CDR1 reads MNHEY; CDR2 reads SVGEGT. The CDR3 is CASSWDRGWYQPQHF.

The gene calls are TRBV7-2 and TRBJ1-5. CDR3 length: 14 amino acids. Germline CDR1 and CDR2: SGHTA and FQGNSA. The CDR3 sequence: CASSSDSSNQPQHF. The whole variable domain, filled in from reference TRBV7-2 and TRBJ1-5, reads GAGVSQSPSNKVTEKGKDVELRCDPISGHTALYWYRQSLGQGLEFLIYFQGNSAPDKSGLPSDRFSAERTGGSVSTLTIQRTQQEDSAVYLCASSSDSSNQPQHFGDGTRLSIL.

The genes are TRBV14 and TRBJ2-5. CDR1 is SGHDN, CDR2 FVKESK, per germline. The CDR3 length is 11 residues. CDR3: CASSYQETQYF.

The rearrangement links TRBV12-3 or TRBV12-4 to TRBJ1-2; the TRBD1 assignment by TCRdb is unverifiable without DNA. The CDR3 extends over 17 amino acids. CDR3 sequence: CASSPRVTGLLNYGYTF.

The V gene is TRBV5-1, the J gene TRBJ1-4. The CDR3 contains 17 residues. Germline V lookup: CDR1 SGHRS, CDR2 YFSETQ. CDR3 in amino acids: CASSPTARFATNEKLFF.

The chain links TRBV20-1 to TRBJ2-5; TCRdb returns TRBD1, unconfirmable since there is no DNA. Germline loops: CDR1 DFQATT, CDR2 SNEGSKA (reference sequence). The CDR3 runs 13 residues. The CDR3 reads CSAPGQGQETQYF.

The genes are TRBV6-5 and TRBJ2-3. Germline loops: CDR1 MNHEY, CDR2 SVGAGI. The CDR3 totals 14 residues. The chain's CDR3 is CASSHYGVADTQYF.

The genes are TRBV7-2 and TRBJ1-4. This CDR3 contains 13 residues. Germline CDR1 SGHTA, CDR2 FQGNSA. CDR3 in amino acids: CASSLDSNEKLFF.

The chain has TRBV7-3 and TRBJ2-2. CDR3 length: 14 amino acids. CDR1 SGHTA and CDR2 FQGTGA come from the germline V gene. The CDR3 sequence is CASSLASNTGELFF.

J is TRBJ2-3 and V is TRBV27; the D call of TRBD1 rests on TCRdb alone, since no DNA is present to check it. CDR1 is MNHEY, CDR2 SMNVEV, per germline (reference sequence). This CDR3 region has 14 residues. CDR3 amino acids: CASRGGLSTDTQYF.

J is TRBJ2-1 and V is TRBV6-5; TCRdb outputs TRBD2, but without DNA this stays unchecked. This CDR3 has 15 amino acids. Looked up from germline, CDR1 is MNHEY and CDR2 is SVGAGI. CDR3 loop: CASSSSGGHYNEQFF.